This T cell receptor beta chain was found in a study of blood T cell repertoires in COVID-19. Study at large: The United States, Italy and Spain provided the acute and convalescent COVID-19 samples. The analysed material was cDNA or gDNA that came from T cells, B-cell-depleted T cells, or PBMCs.

Original processing notes: Reference gene primer amplification in the assay estimated nucleated cell counts. Assay used: immunoSEQ multiplex PCR; TCRdb lists only in-frame clones, some missing. The DNA gave D and trimming, while V, J and clone size come from that table. The table shows roughly 140,000 clones, with 88% occurring only once. Trimming removed 5 bases at V and 6 bases at J, with 11 bases between. The CDR3 runs to 13 residues. CDR1 and CDR2 (germline): MDHEN, SYDVKM. Sequences were obtained from peripheral blood. The source of this sequence is a man aged 50 to 59 with active or convalescent COVID-19. The rearrangement joins TRBV28 to TRBJ2-1, with D tentatively TRBD1 (6 bases). In DNA form, the CDR3 reads TGTGCCAGCAGTGGCCCCAGGGGCAATGAGCAGTTCTTC. Its protein is CASSGPRGNEQFF.